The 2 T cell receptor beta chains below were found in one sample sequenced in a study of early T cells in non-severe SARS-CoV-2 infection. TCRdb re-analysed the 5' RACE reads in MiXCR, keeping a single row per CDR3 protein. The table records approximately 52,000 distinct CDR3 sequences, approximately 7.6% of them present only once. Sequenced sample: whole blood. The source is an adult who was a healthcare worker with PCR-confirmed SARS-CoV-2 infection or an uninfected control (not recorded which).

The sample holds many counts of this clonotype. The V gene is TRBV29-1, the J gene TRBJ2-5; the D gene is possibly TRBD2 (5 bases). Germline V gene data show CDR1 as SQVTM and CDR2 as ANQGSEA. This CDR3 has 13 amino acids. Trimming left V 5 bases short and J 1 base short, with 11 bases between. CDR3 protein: CSVKASLQETQYF. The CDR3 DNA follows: TGCAGCGTTAAGGCTAGCCTCCAAGAGACCCAGTACTTC.

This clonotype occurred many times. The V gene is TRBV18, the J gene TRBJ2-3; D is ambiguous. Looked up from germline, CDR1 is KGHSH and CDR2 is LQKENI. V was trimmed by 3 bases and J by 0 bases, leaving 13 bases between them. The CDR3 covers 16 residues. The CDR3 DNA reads TGTGCCAGCTCACCCCCTGGTTCCCCGAGCACAGATACGCAGTATTTT. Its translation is CASSPPGSPSTDTQYF.